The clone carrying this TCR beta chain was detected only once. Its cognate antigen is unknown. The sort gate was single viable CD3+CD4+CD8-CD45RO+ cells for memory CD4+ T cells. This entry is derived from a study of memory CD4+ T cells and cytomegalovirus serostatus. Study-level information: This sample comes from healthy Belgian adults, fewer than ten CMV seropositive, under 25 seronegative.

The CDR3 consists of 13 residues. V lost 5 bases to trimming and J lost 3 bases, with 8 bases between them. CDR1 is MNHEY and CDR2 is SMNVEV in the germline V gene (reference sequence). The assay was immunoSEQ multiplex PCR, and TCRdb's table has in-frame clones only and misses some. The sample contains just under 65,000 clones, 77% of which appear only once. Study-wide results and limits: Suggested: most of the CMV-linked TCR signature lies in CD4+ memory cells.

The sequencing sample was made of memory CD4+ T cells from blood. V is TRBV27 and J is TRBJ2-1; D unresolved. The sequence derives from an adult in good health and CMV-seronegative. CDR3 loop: CASSRRFYNEQFF. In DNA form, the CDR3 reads TGTGCCAGCAGTCGTCGCTTCTACAATGAGCAGTTCTTC.